The 13 T cell receptor beta chains reported below all come from one sample, sequenced in a study of human T cells and chemical hapten exposure. TCRdb reanalysed the RACE reads using MiXCR and keeps one entry per CDR3 protein. The table shows some 350,000 distinct CDR3 sequences, with approximately 6.9% occurring only once. Time point in this sample: patch test 1, 2 weeks after DPC sensitization. Treatment indicated: therapeutic diphenylcyclopropenone sensitization with weekly scalp DPC. Sequencing used whole blood, obtained in connection with sensitization to the hapten diphenylcyclopropenone (DPC). The receptors shown here come from a woman younger than 30 with alopecia areata. Some clones in this sample may be carry-over from other donors' samples.

This clonotype has just a few counts. This rearrangement joins TRBV29-1 to TRBJ2-1; D tentatively reads TRBD1 or TRBD2 (6 bases each). This CDR3 is built from 18 residues. Trimming removed 7 bases at V and 4 bases at J, with 29 bases between. Germline V gene sequence: CDR1 SQVTM, CDR2 ANQGSEA. CDR3 bases: TGCAGCGCCCCAAGGGGGGCGACAGGCCGTGAGGGTTACAATGAGCAGTTCTTC. Translating it yields CSAPRGATGREGYNEQFF.

This clonotype showed up many times. The chain uses TRBV7-2 and TRBJ2-3, with 12 bases that match TRBD2. The CDR3 covers 19 residues. The trim removed 4 bases at V and 4 bases at J, leaving 15 bases unmatched. Germline loops: CDR1 SGHTA, CDR2 FQGNSA. Here the CDR3 DNA reads TGTGCCAGCAGCTCCACCATCATCCTAGCGGGGGGGCCCCCAGATACGCAGTATTTT. It yields the protein CASSSTIILAGGPPDTQYF.

This CDR3 reads CASGTLRGRETQYF. CDR3 sequence (DNA): TGTGCCAGCGGAACCCTTAGGGGACGTGAGACCCAGTACTTC. V is TRBV6-6 and J is TRBJ2-5; D is perhaps TRBD1 or TRBD2 (5 bases each). Germline V CDR1 and CDR2: MNHNY, SVGAGI (reference sequence). Trimming took 8 bases from V and 5 from J, leaving 18 bases between them. The CDR3 runs to 14 residues.

V and J are TRBV4-2 and TRBJ1-2; weak D call: TRBD1 (5 bases). Germline V gene lookup returns CDR1 LGHNA and CDR2 YNFKEQ. V lost 1 base and J 8 bases, leaving 14 bases between the germline ends. The CDR3 runs 14 residues. CDR3 protein: CASSQVTQGGGYTF. The CDR3 DNA reads as TGTGCCAGCAGCCAAGTTACCCAGGGCGGCGGCTACACCTTC.

This clonotype has a count of ten or more. The CDR3 loop reads CASSDGDRAYEQYF. CDR3 sequence (DNA): TGTGCCAGCAGTGATGGTGACAGGGCATACGAGCAGTACTTC. The chain uses TRBV2 and TRBJ2-7, with 7 bases aligning to TRBD1. The CDR3 extends over 14 amino acids. V lost 3 bases to trimming and J lost 4 bases; unmatched junction nucleotides: 6. Germline values: CDR1 SNHLY, CDR2 FYNNEI.

This clonotype came up many times. V is TRBV4-2 and J is TRBJ2-7, with a weak D call TRBD1 (5 bases). This CDR3 is 17 amino acids long. CDR1 is LGHNA, CDR2 YNFKEQ, per germline. V lost 0 bases and J 2 bases, leaving 17 bases between the germline ends. This CDR3 reads CASSQDLPGHLTYEQYF. The CDR3 DNA is TGTGCCAGCAGCCAAGATTTGCCCGGACACCTAACCTACGAGCAGTACTTC.

In its sample, this clonotype was seen many times. V and J are TRBV11-2 and TRBJ1-4; D possibly corresponds to TRBD1 (6 bases). Germline V gene sequence: CDR1 SGHAT, CDR2 FQNNGV. Trimming removed 5 bases from V and 3 bases from J, with 10 bases in between. The CDR3 runs 14 residues. CDR3 sequence reads: CASSPRGSNEKLFF. CDR3 in DNA: TGTGCCAGCAGCCCCAGGGGATCTAATGAAAAACTGTTTTTT.

This clonotype appeared once. A clone one base away is much larger, so this may be a read error. The chain combines TRBV6-4 with TRBJ2-1, with 9 positions matching TRBD2. The CDR3 length is 14 residues. The V gene end was trimmed by 4 bases and the J gene end by 6 bases; junction bases not matched to a gene: 4. From germline, CDR1 is MRHNA and CDR2 SNTAGT. The CDR3 DNA is TGTGCCAGCAGTGGGCTAGCGGGGTGCAATGAGCAGTTCTTC. Amino acids: CASSGLAGCNEQFF.

The chain joins TRBV6-6 to TRBJ1-3, with 7 bases aligning to TRBD1. The CDR3 is 12 residues long. J lost 10 bases, V lost 8 bases, and 8 bases had no gene match. Germline V gives CDR1 MNHNY, CDR2 SVGAGI (reference sequence). The CDR3 region is CASGNYRGTIYF. CDR3 nucleotide sequence: TGTGCCAGCGGTAACTACAGGGGTACCATATATTTT.

This clonotype has a count of ten or more. The chain combines TRBV20-1 with TRBJ2-7, with 8 bases fitting TRBD1. The CDR3 has 14 residues. J lost 2 bases, V lost 7 bases, and 10 bases had no gene match. Germline V gene sequence: CDR1 DFQATT, CDR2 SNEGSKA (reference sequence). The CDR3, as DNA: TGCAGTGGAACGACAGGGGATAAAGCCTACGAGCAGTACTTC. This gives the protein CSGTTGDKAYEQYF.

The chain has TRBV29-1 and TRBJ1-1; 7 bases map to TRBD1. Trimming cost V 1 base and J 5 bases; bases outside gene matches: 4. The germline CDR1 and CDR2 sequences are SQVTM and ANQGSEA. CDR3 size: 13 residues. The CDR3 loop is CSVEVSGGTEAFF. The CDR3 nucleotides are TGCAGCGTTGAAGTATCAGGGGGGACTGAAGCTTTCTTT.

J is TRBJ2-3 and V is TRBV20-1; D not resolved. The germline V gene encodes CDR1 DFQATT and CDR2 SNEGSKA (reference sequence). This CDR3 has 13 amino acids. V lost 1 base, J lost 0 bases, and 5 bases lay in between. Written as DNA, the CDR3 is TGCAGTGCTAGAGGGGAAAGCACAGATACGCAGTATTTT. It specifies CSARGESTDTQYF.

The chain is built from TRBV13 and TRBJ2-2; possible D gene TRBD1, 6 bases. CDR1 is PRHDT, CDR2 FYEKMQ, per germline (reference sequence). This CDR3 spans 15 amino acids. With 5 bases removed from V and 3 bases from J, the gap between germline ends came to 13 bases. CDR3 sequence reads: CASSMGPGDTGELFF. CDR3 in DNA: TGTGCCAGCAGCATGGGGCCAGGGGACACCGGGGAGCTGTTTTTT.